The 9 T cell receptor beta chains given below trace back to one sample, sequenced in a study of Graves' ophthalmopathy and Graves' hyperthyroidism. From RNA, the CDR3 regions of TCR beta chains were amplified and sequenced. Scientists carried out first-round RT-PCR using HTBI primers and then a second-round multiplex PCR. TCRdb recomputed calls from the multiplex PCR reads with MiXCR, one row per CDR3 protein. The table includes about 740,000 distinct CDR3 sequences, about 44% detected once. The sample comprised peripheral blood. The origin of the receptors is an adult man with Graves' ophthalmopathy.

This clonotype was observed a few times. Since the CDR3 does not end with the conserved phenylalanine or tryptophan, this likely comes from a read error. The chain uses TRBV2 and TRBJ2-5; no clear D gene. The CDR3 covers 14 residues. V lost 4 bases, J lost 1 base, and 10 bases lay in between. Germline-derived CDR1 and CDR2 are SNHLY and FYNNEI. CDR3 in DNA: TGTGCCAGCAGTGGATTGCGAGCCCAAGAGACCCAGTACCTC. This codes for CASSGLRAQETQYL.

This clonotype showed up just a few times. The chain uses TRBV7-2 and TRBJ2-7; the D is unclear. The CDR3 loop spans 14 amino acids. Germline CDR1 and CDR2: SGHTA and FQGNSA. The ends were cut back, 6 bases at V and 1 base at J, with 13 bases in the middle. Here the CDR3 DNA reads TGTGCCAGCAGGATCTCTGTCGGGTCCTACGAGCAGTACTTC. It translates to CASRISVGSYEQYF.

This clonotype occurred once. V gene TRBV2 combines with J gene TRBJ2-7; 9 bases map to TRBD1. The CDR3 consists of 16 residues. Germline assignment: CDR1 SNHLY and CDR2 FYNNEI. Trimming took 3 bases from V and 0 from J; bases not matched to a gene: 6. In nucleotides, the CDR3 is TGTGCCAGCAGTGATAAACGGGGACAGGGCTCCTACGAGCAGTACTTC. Translated: CASSDKRGQGSYEQYF.

The chain links TRBV25-1 to TRBJ2-5, with 8 bases matching TRBD1. The CDR3 length is 13 residues. Germline CDR1 reads MGHDK; CDR2 reads SYGVNS. Unmatched junction bases numbered 9, after V lost 6 bases and J lost 9 bases. In DNA form, the CDR3 reads TGTGCCAGCAGCATACAGGGGGATCAGCCCCAGTACTTC. It yields the protein CASSIQGDQPQYF.

CDR3 residues: CASSEIGIRGREQYF. For the CDR3, the DNA is TGTGCCAGCAGTGAAATAGGGATACGAGGGAGAGAGCAGTACTTC. The V gene is TRBV6-1, the J gene TRBJ2-7; perhaps TRBD2 as D (5 bases). Germline CDR1 MNHNS, CDR2 SASEGT. The CDR3 has 15 amino acids. V was cut by 2 bases and J by 7 bases, with 18 bases left in between.

The V call is TRBV7-2, the J call TRBJ2-7; D call uncertain. Trimming removed 1 base from V and 0 bases from J, with 13 bases in between. The CDR3 has 16 amino acids. Germline V gives CDR1 SGHTA, CDR2 FQGNSA. The CDR3 spells CASSLGGIGSSYEQYF. The DNA of the CDR3 is TGTGCCAGCAGCTTAGGTGGCATTGGATCCTCCTACGAGCAGTACTTC. Supplemented by reference TRBV7-2 and TRBJ2-7, the full variable domain reads GAGVSQSPSNKVTEKGKDVELRCDPISGHTALYWYRQSLGQGLEFLIYFQGNSAPDKSGLPSDRFSAERTGGSVSTLTIQRTQQEDSAVYLCASSLGGIGSSYEQYFGPGTRLTVT.

Remarks on this clonotype: A much larger clone lies one base from this, so it may be a read error. The CDR3 DNA reads as TGTGCCACCAGTGACCCAGGGACATACAATCAGCCCCAGCATTTT. Translating it yields CATSDPGTYNQPQHF. The J gene is TRBJ1-5, the V gene TRBV24-1; a possible D gene is TRBD1 (6 bases). This CDR3 contains 15 residues. The germline gives CDR1 KGHDR, CDR2 SFDVKD. V was trimmed by 4 bases and J by 3 bases, leaving 12 bases between them.

On this clonotype itself: Mismatch with germline at one junction end may stem from a read error. CDR3 sequence (DNA): TGTTCCACCAACAGTGGACAGGGGTGGGACGGGGAGCTGTTTTTT. Its protein product is CSTNSGQGWDGELFF. V gene TRBV15 combines with J gene TRBJ2-2, with 9 bases lining up with TRBD1. The CDR3 runs 15 residues. CDR1 is LNHNV and CDR2 is YYDKDF in the germline V gene (reference sequence). Based on the CDR3 plus reference TRBV15 and TRBJ2-2, the full variable domain is DAMVIQNPRYQVTQFGKPVTLSCSQTLNHNVMYWYQQKSSQAPKLLFHYYDKDFNNEADTPDNFQSRRPNTSFCFLDIRSPGLGDTAMYLCSTNSGQGWDGELFFGEGSRLTVL.

This clonotype was observed a single time. V is TRBV19 and J is TRBJ2-3; 9 bases map to TRBD1. Germline CDR1 is LNHDA and CDR2 is SQIVND (reference sequence). This CDR3 has 14 amino acids. The trim removed 7 bases at V and 3 bases at J, leaving 5 bases unmatched. CDR3 loop: CASTRDRETDTQYF. The CDR3 DNA follows: TGTGCCAGTACCCGGGACAGGGAAACAGATACGCAGTATTTT.